What follows are 13 T cell receptor beta chains derived from one specimen sequenced in a study of T-cell memory formation after mild COVID-19. TCRdb analysed the 5' RACE reads with MiXCR anew, one entry per CDR3 protein. The profile covers approximately 250,000 distinct CDR3 sequences, with 15% appearing a single time and 2.1% taken by the ten largest. Sequencing was carried out using PBMCs or a T cell subset sorted from them (not recorded which). The receptors derive from an adult woman who had mild COVID-19 (a few samples of this study predate the infection). Cell type and time point are not known.

V is TRBV5-5 and J is TRBJ2-2; 7 nucleotides agree with TRBD1. Germline V gene sequence: CDR1 SGHKS, CDR2 YYEKEE (reference sequence). The trim removed 7 bases at V and 4 bases at J, leaving 13 bases unmatched. This CDR3 contains 16 residues. In nucleotides, the CDR3 is TGTGCCAGCGTTAGATCCGGGACAGTTATCACCGGGGAGCTGTTTTTT. Translated: CASVRSGTVITGELFF.

This chain connects TRBV4-1 to TRBJ2-5; D is undetermined. Between the trimmed V and J ends, which lost 4 bases and 1 base, there was a span of 13 bases. This CDR3 has 15 amino acids. Germline CDR1 is MGHRA and CDR2 is YSYEKL. CDR3 sequence (DNA): TGCGCCAGCAGCCCGCGACCGGAGTCCCAAGAGACCCAGTACTTC. Protein sequence: CASSPRPESQETQYF.

This clonotype was seen a handful of times. This chain connects TRBV6-2 or TRBV6-3 to TRBJ2-2, with D possibly matching TRBD2 (5 bases). This CDR3 comprises 15 residues. V dropped 2 bases and J dropped 0 bases, with 7 bases sitting between them. Germline assignment: CDR1 MNHEY and CDR2 SVGEGT. The CDR3 nucleotides read TGTGCCAGCAGTTACCAGCGGACGAACACCGGGGAGCTGTTTTTT. The encoded protein is CASSYQRTNTGELFF.

The rearrangement joins TRBV6-2 or TRBV6-3 to TRBJ2-3; 9 bases agree with TRBD2. Trimming at V came to 5 bases and at J to 1 base, leaving 7 bases not matched to a gene. This CDR3 spans 16 amino acids. CDR1 is MNHEY and CDR2 is SVGEGT in the germline V gene. CDR3 coding DNA: TGTGCCAGCAGTCCCTCAGCGGGGGGTCGCACAGATACGCAGTATTTT. Residues: CASSPSAGGRTDTQYF.

This chain joins TRBV29-1 and TRBJ2-3; no reliable D call. V was shortened by 4 bases and J by 1 base, with 9 bases between the two germline ends. The CDR3 covers 13 residues. Germline CDR1 SQVTM, CDR2 ANQGSEA. The CDR3 sequence: CSVGLAGTDTQYF. The CDR3, as DNA: TGCAGCGTTGGATTGGCGGGCACAGATACGCAGTATTTT.

The CDR3 bases are TGCGCCAGCAAACGAGCAGAAAACACCGGGGAGCTGTTTTTT. Translated, it gives CASKRAENTGELFF. This chain connects TRBV5-1 to TRBJ2-2; D ambiguous. Germline CDR1 SGHRS, CDR2 YFSETQ. V was pared by 6 bases and J by 2 bases, with 11 bases between. The CDR3 totals 14 residues.

A few counts support this clonotype. V usage is TRBV3-1 and J usage is TRBJ2-1; D is ambiguous. CDR3 length: 16 residues. Germline CDR1 LGHDT, CDR2 YNNKEL (reference sequence). Trimming left V 4 bases short and J 4 bases short, with 17 bases between. The CDR3, as DNA: TGTGCCAGCAGCCTCGCCCCGCCCGGCAAATACAATGAGCAGTTCTTC. Encoded protein: CASSLAPPGKYNEQFF.

This sequence joins TRBV6-5 and TRBJ2-7, with TRBD1 identical over 7 bases. V gave up 6 bases and J gave up 4 bases; unmatched junction bases: 12. The germline CDR1 and CDR2 sequences are MNHEY and SVGAGI. This CDR3 region has 15 residues. DNA for the CDR3: TGTGCCAGCAGGACCCGAGGGGGCGCATGGTACGAGCAGTACTTC. Translated: CASRTRGGAWYEQYF.

This clonotype was seen repeatedly, ten times or more. The CDR3 loop is CASSYLMTSAYNEQFF. The CDR3 DNA follows: TGTGCCAGCAGTTACCTAATGACTAGCGCCTACAATGAGCAGTTCTTC. The V gene is TRBV6-5, the J gene TRBJ2-1; 8 bases agree with TRBD2. CDR1 is MNHEY, CDR2 SVGAGI, per germline. With 2 bases clipped from V and 2 bases from J, the junction kept 5 bases outside the gene matches. CDR3 size: 16 residues.

The chain links TRBV27 to TRBJ2-3, with D possibly matching TRBD2 (5 bases). The CDR3 length is 14 residues. The V gene's germline CDR1 is MNHEY and CDR2 SMNVEV (reference sequence). V lost 2 bases, J lost 2 bases, and 8 bases lay in between. CDR3 amino acids: CASSLGRDTDTQYF. As DNA, the CDR3 is TGTGCCAGCAGTTTAGGTCGGGACACAGATACGCAGTATTTT.

V usage is TRBV7-2 and J usage is TRBJ1-2; TRBD1 matches 10 bases. CDR1 is SGHTA and CDR2 is FQGNSA in the germline V gene. Trimming removed 5 bases from V and 4 bases from J; junction bases left unmatched: 10. The CDR3 length is 16 residues. This chain's CDR3 is CASSPGGTGAVYGYTF. The CDR3 DNA reads TGTGCCAGCAGCCCGGGGGGGACAGGGGCAGTCTATGGCTACACCTTC.

The rearrangement uses TRBV18 and TRBJ2-1, with 9 bases identical to TRBD2. V was clipped by 1 base and J by 2 bases; unmatched bases: 9. Germline V gene sequence: CDR1 KGHSH, CDR2 LQKENI. CDR3 size: 18 residues. The CDR3 is CASSPRRGGNSAYNEQFF. CDR3 DNA sequence: TGTGCCAGCTCACCACGGCGGGGGGGCAATTCTGCCTACAATGAGCAGTTCTTC. Combining the CDR3 with reference TRBV18 and TRBJ2-1 gives the whole variable domain NAGVMQNPRHLVRRRGQEARLRCSPMKGHSHVYWYRQLPEEGLKFMVYLQKENIIDESGMPKERFSAEFPKEGPSILRIQQVVRGDSAAYFCASSPRRGGNSAYNEQFFGPGTRLTVL.

The chain recombines TRBV19 with TRBJ1-1, with D maybe TRBD1 (5 bases). V was trimmed by 7 bases and J by 4 bases, leaving 13 bases between them. The germline CDR1 and CDR2 sequences are LNHDA and SQIVND (reference sequence). The CDR3 is 13 amino acids. The CDR3 region has the DNA TGTGCCAGTAAGACAGACCTCGGCACTGAAGCTTTCTTT. Protein sequence: CASKTDLGTEAFF.